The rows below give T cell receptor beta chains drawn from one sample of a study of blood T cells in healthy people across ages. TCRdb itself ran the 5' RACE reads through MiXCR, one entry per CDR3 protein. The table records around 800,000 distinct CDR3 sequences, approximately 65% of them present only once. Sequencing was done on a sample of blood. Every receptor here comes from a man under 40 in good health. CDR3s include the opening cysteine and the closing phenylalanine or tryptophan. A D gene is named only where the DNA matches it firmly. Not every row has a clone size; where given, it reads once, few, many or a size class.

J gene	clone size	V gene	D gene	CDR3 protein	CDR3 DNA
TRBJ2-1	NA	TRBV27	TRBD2	CASSLWAGGLSPGQFF	TGTGCCAGCAGTTTATGGGCGGGGGGCCTCTCCCCGGGGCAGTTCTTC
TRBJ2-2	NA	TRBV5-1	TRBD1	CASSLGTGRSTGELFF	TGCGCCAGCAGCTTGGGGACAGGGAGAAGCACCGGGGAGCTGTTTTTT
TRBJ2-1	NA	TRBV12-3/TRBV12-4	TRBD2	CASSPAGGDGYNEQFF	TGTGCCAGCAGTCCCGCCGGGGGGGACGGCTACAATGAGCAGTTCTTC
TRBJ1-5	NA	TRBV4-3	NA	CASSPGNFNQPQHF	TGCGCCAGCAGCCCGGGGAATTTCAATCAGCCCCAGCATTTT
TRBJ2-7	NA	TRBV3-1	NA	CASSQAGEGGEQYF	TGTGCCAGCAGCCAAGCGGGAGAAGGTGGCGAGCAGTACTTC
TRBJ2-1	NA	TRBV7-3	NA	CASSRRTGLTEQFF	TGTGCCAGCAGCCGTCGAACAGGATTGACTGAGCAGTTCTTC
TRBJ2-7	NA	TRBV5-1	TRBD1	CASSLGQASSVRTDTYEQYF	TGCGCCAGCAGCTTAGGACAGGCTTCGTCGGTTCGTACCGATACCTACGAGCAGTACTTC
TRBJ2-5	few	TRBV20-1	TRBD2	CSARDSRSGGPRFNHQETQYF	TGCAGTGCTAGAGATTCCCGTAGCGGGGGGCCTCGATTTAACCACCAAGAGACCCAGTACTTC
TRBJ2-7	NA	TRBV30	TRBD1	CAWSVPRGTGFYEQYF	TGTGCCTGGAGTGTACCCCGGGGGACAGGATTTTACGAGCAGTACTTC
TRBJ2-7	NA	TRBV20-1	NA	CSAKTGGATHEQYF	TGCAGTGCAAAGACGGGGGGCGCGACCCACGAGCAGTACTTC
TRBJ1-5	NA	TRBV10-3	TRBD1	CATRLTGGNQPQHF	TGTGCCACGCGGCTCACAGGGGGCAATCAGCCCCAGCATTTT
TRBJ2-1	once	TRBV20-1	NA	CSARDRAGLSNEQFF	TGCAGTGCTAGAGATCGAGCAGGCCTAAGCAATGAGCAGTTCTTC
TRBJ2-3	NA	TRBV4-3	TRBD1	CASSQGTVMGPTQGTQYF	TGCGCCAGCAGCCAGGGGACAGTGATGGGGCCAACACAGGGTACGCAGTATTTT
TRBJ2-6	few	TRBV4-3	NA	CASSQVNVRNSGANVLTF	TGCGCCAGCAGCCAAGTTAACGTTCGAAACTCTGGGGCCAACGTCCTGACTTTC
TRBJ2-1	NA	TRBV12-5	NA	CASGVGTGVTDEQFF	TGTGCTAGTGGGGTCGGGACGGGGGTTACGGATGAGCAGTTCTTC
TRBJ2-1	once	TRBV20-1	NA	CSARQGTGDEQFF	TGCAGTGCTAGACAGGGTACGGGCGATGAGCAGTTCTTC
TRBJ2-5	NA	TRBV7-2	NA	CASSPSVGETQYF	TGTGCCAGCAGCCCGAGCGTCGGAGAGACCCAGTACTTC
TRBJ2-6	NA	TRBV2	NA	CARRISGANVLTF	TGTGCCAGACGGATCTCTGGGGCCAACGTCCTGACTTTC
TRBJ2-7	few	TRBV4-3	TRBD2	CASSQDLAGGSYYEQYF	TGCGCCAGCAGCCAAGACCTAGCGGGGGGCTCCTACTACGAGCAGTACTTC
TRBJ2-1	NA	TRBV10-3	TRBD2	CAISGASGGSSYNEQFF	TGTGCCATCAGTGGGGCTAGCGGGGGGAGCTCTTACAATGAGCAGTTCTTC